This TCR beta chain appears in the sequencing data of a study of shared clonotypes between healthy human individuals (TCRdb year 2020). In the study overall: A couple of women and a few men aged 18 to 49 years were included in the cohort. For each donor, CD4 naive and CD4 memory were each run on three plates, CD8 naive on two plates, and CD8 memory on one plate. The study deeply sequenced blood TCR repertoires of several healthy adults to estimate repertoire size and the extent of clonotype sharing between individuals. To increase sequencing depth and limit assay-specific biases, TCR repertoire library preparation and sequencing were carried out by different laboratories using diverse techniques. Between about 0.8 and 9 billion PBMCs per donor were obtained by leukapheresis.

The paper as a whole reports these results and caveats: Larger estimated clonotype richness was generally found for naive subsets than for memory subsets. When several donors were compared, the shared fraction of clonotypes was around 4.6% for naive CD4, 3.5% to 4% for naive CD8, roughly 2.3% for memory CD4, and approximately 0.4% for memory CD8. Because the study included only a small number of donors, the genetic and exposure-history diversity represented was limited. Incomplete sequencing was indicated by rarefaction of sorted-subset datasets, despite the large sequencing depth. Compared with non-shared clonotypes, the clonotypes found in all four sorted-subset donors had higher generation probabilities. Pairwise subsampling led to the expectation that sequencing depth would affect the degree of clonotype sharing among donors. Sampling was limited to blood, and TCR repertoires in tissue likely differ from TCR repertoires in blood.

Donors were healthy HIV-negative adults with no recently reported acute infections or vaccinations. All donors were Caucasian adults living in Nashville, Tennessee, USA. Magnetic negative selection was used to enrich CD4+ T cells, after which naive cells were positively selected on CD45RA and the negative fraction became the memory subset. Blood was obtained by leukapheresis, after which PBMCs were separated by Ficoll-Histopaque density gradient centrifugation and cryopreserved in liquid nitrogen vapor phase. Purity and quantity of every magnetically sorted T cell population were checked by analytical flow cytometry. Each sorted fraction had its genomic DNA isolated and then quantified by UV absorbance on a Nanodrop 2000c. As to this clone: Its antigen is currently not known. The sample holds no much larger clone one base away, and base qualities are not on file.

TCR CDR3 regions were amplified from genomic DNA by multiplex PCR using the deep immunoSEQ assay. For each cell subset, the extracted genomic DNA was distributed evenly across all wells of several immunoSEQ 96-well plates, and each plate served as one replicate. For sorted subsets, 200 to 250 ng of genomic DNA, equivalent to around 31,000 T cell genomes, went into each replicate PCR. Purified libraries were measured with a Qubit 3.0 fluorometer, size-checked on a Bioanalyzer 2100, and measured again with the KAPA Library Quantification kit. Each immunoSEQ 96-well plate was sequenced on its own single-read 150-cycle Illumina NextSeq 550 flow cell. Turning to the authors' computational methods: Because only junctional sequences without quality scores were contained in the immunoSEQ output, filtering matching that applied to full-length reads could not be performed. Sequences were annotated with PyIR, a Python wrapper for IgBLAST v1.9, using IMGT germline references to assign V/J genes and CDR3. Reads with weak V/J assignments (E-value above 1e-6), missing CDR3, stop codons, out-of-frame junctions, or ambiguous translated residues were removed. V3J clonotypes were defined by identical inferred V gene, J gene, and CDR3 amino acid sequence. To compute the percentage overlap between repertoires, the number of shared unique clonotypes was divided by the size of the smaller repertoire. RTK rarefaction, the Chao1 estimator, and Recon v2.1 estimates of unobserved clonotypes were used to assess repertoire richness. For all TCRbeta clonotypes obtained by the gDNA method from a few donors, generation probabilities were computed with OLGA. The source is immuneACCESS, and TCRdb retained only in-frame sequences with V and J called. Part of the clones is not carried over; for the studies checked, unresolved V genes explain less than half of this, and the remainder is unexplained. V, J and clone size are taken as reported in that table, and D and trimming were inferred from the DNA itself. The sample has 2,100,000 or so clones on record, approximately 96% of them singletons. The ten largest clones represent around 0.13% of the sample.

Including the terminal cysteine and phenylalanine, the CDR3 comprises 14 residues. Only the CDR3 portion is preserved as DNA: 42 bases, with reading frame beginning at the first base. Via the germline V gene (reference sequence), CDR1 is LNHDA and CDR2 SQIVND. Relative to germline, V is 3 bases shorter and J is 10 bases shorter, with 13 bases between their ends. The sequence was obtained from a man aged 18 to 30 in good health. The sample taken for sequencing was naive CD4+ T cells sorted from blood. The sample's cell subset or site label, decoded: CD45RA+ positively selected. The chain is made from TRBV19 and TRBJ1-6, with TRBD1 as a weak D call on 6 bases. In nucleotide form, the sequence is TGTGCCAGTAGTATCGAGACGGACAGCTCACCCCTCCACTTT. It specifies CASSIETDSSPLHF.